One sample yielded the 17 T cell receptor beta chains listed below, sequenced in a study of cytomegalovirus exposure and HLA in healthy donors. Primers included in the PCR were 60 Vbeta and 13 Jbeta primers. Produced via immunoSEQ multiplex PCR; TCRdb's table is partial and in-frame only. Here the sample spans 150,000 to 200,000 clones, around 62% being singletons. Sequencing was performed on PBMCs. These TCRs come from a man aged 40-49 years in good health and CMV-seronegative.

This chain connects TRBV7-9 to TRBJ2-3, with D unresolved. With 6 bases removed from V and 0 bases from J, the gap between germline ends came to 13 bases. From germline, CDR1 is SEHNR and CDR2 FQNEAQ (reference sequence). This CDR3 has 15 amino acids. The CDR3 DNA reads TGTGCCAGCAGTTCGGCGGTTACGAGCACAGATACGCAGTATTTT. Encoded protein: CASSSAVTSTDTQYF.

This clone has just a few counts. CDR3 nucleotide sequence: TGTGCCAGCAGCCAAGAGGGTCAGGAATCACCCCTCCACTTT. It specifies CASSQEGQESPLHF. The rearrangement uses TRBV4-2 and TRBJ1-6, with D unresolved. Per germline, CDR1 LGHNA and CDR2 YNFKEQ. CDR3 length: 14 residues. V gave up 0 bases and J gave up 10 bases, with 10 bases separating them.

The chain employs TRBV6-6 and TRBJ1-2; D is unresolved. The germline V and J ends were trimmed by 2 bases and 8 bases, with 6 bases remaining between them. Per germline, CDR1 MNHNY and CDR2 SVGAGI (reference sequence). The CDR3 has 11 residues. The CDR3 DNA sequence: TGTGCCAGCAGTTACGCCGGGGGCTACACCTTC. Translating gives CASSYAGGYTF.

V usage is TRBV29-1 and J usage is TRBJ1-1; possible D gene TRBD1, 6 bases. The V gene lost 4 bases and the J gene lost 4 bases, with 13 bases spanning the gap. The CDR3 is 13 residues long. Looked up from germline, CDR1 is SQVTM and CDR2 is ANQGSEA. This CDR3 reads CSVGQGSGTEAFF. DNA of the CDR3: TGCAGCGTTGGTCAGGGGTCGGGCACTGAAGCTTTCTTT.

Only a few counts were recorded for this clone. This rearrangement joins TRBV4-3 to TRBJ1-4; weak D call: TRBD1 (6 bases). Per germline, CDR1 LGHNA and CDR2 YSLEER. V was shortened by 0 bases and J by 10 bases, with 12 bases between the two germline ends. The CDR3 runs to 14 residues. The CDR3, as DNA: TGCGCCAGCAGCCAAGATAACAGGGTAGGAAAACTGTTTTTT. The encoded protein is CASSQDNRVGKLFF.

The genes are TRBV5-4 and TRBJ2-3, with a tentative D call TRBD1 (6 bases). Deletions cut 3 bases from V and 3 bases from J, with 20 bases between. Germline assignment: CDR1 SGHNT and CDR2 YYREEE (reference sequence). The CDR3 has 17 residues. CDR3 residues: CASSSRRTVVNTDTQYF. CDR3 bases: TGTGCCAGCAGCTCAAGGAGGACAGTCGTAAATACAGATACGCAGTATTTT.

This clone was observed a handful of times. The chain links TRBV2 to TRBJ2-5, with TRBD1 matching 11 bases. The DNA end is a closer match to TRBJ2-7, so the J assignment may be wrong. CDR3 length: 13 residues. Germline values: CDR1 SNHLY, CDR2 FYNNEI. CDR3 protein: CASSRDRGYEQYF. CDR3 sequence (DNA): TGTGCCAGCAGCCGGGACAGGGGGTACGAGCAGTACTTC.

The rearrangement uses TRBV5-1 and TRBJ2-1; 8 nucleotides agree with TRBD2. With 2 bases clipped from V and 5 bases from J, the junction kept 6 bases outside the gene matches. CDR1 and CDR2 (germline): SGHRS, YFSETQ. The CDR3 contains 15 residues. The CDR3 sequence is CASSFGREDHNEQFF. The CDR3 DNA reads TGCGCCAGCAGCTTTGGGCGGGAGGACCACAATGAGCAGTTCTTC. Based on the CDR3 plus reference TRBV5-1 and TRBJ2-1, the full variable domain is KAGVTQTPRYLIKTRGQQVTLSCSPISGHRSVSWYQQTPGQGLQFLFEYFSETQRNKGNFPGRFSGRQFSNSRSEMNVSTLELGDSALYLCASSFGREDHNEQFFGPGTRLTVL.

V gene TRBV30 combines with J gene TRBJ1-1; no clear D. Trimming removed 7 bases from V and 4 bases from J, with 10 bases in between. The CDR3 runs 11 residues. Germline CDR1 GTSNPN, CDR2 SVGIG (reference sequence). CDR3 nucleotide sequence: TGTGCCTCCCACCGGGGCACTGAAGCTTTCTTT. It codes for CASHRGTEAFF.

The V call is TRBV5-1, the J call TRBJ1-1; 9 nucleotides agree with TRBD1. The V segment lost 4 bases and the J segment 1 base; nucleotides outside the gene matches: 11. Germline loops: CDR1 SGHRS, CDR2 YFSETQ. This CDR3 region has 17 residues. CDR3 in amino acids: CASSIQPPGQGNTEAFF. CDR3 sequence (DNA): TGCGCCAGCAGCATACAACCTCCGGGACAGGGGAACACTGAAGCTTTCTTT.

This chain connects TRBV9 to TRBJ2-3; the D is unclear. The germline gives CDR1 SGDLS, CDR2 YYNGEE. There are 13 residues in the CDR3. Trimming took off 2 bases at V and 2 bases at J, with 6 bases between the two ends. The DNA of the CDR3 is TGTGCCAGCAGCGTGCAGAACACAGATACGCAGTATTTT. Its translation is CASSVQNTDTQYF.

The genes are TRBV29-1 and TRBJ2-1, with TRBD1 matching 8 bases. The length of the CDR3 is 13 residues. The V gene's germline CDR1 is SQVTM and CDR2 ANQGSEA. With V trimmed by 4 bases and J by 4 bases, 3 bases remained unmatched. The CDR3, as DNA: TGCAGCGTTGGCGGGACAGGATACAATGAGCAGTTCTTC. This translates into CSVGGTGYNEQFF.

The chain joins TRBV6-5 to TRBJ1-1; no reliable D call. V was pared by 5 bases and J by 4 bases, with 14 bases between. The CDR3 is made up of 14 amino acids. From germline, CDR1 is MNHEY and CDR2 SVGAGI. The CDR3 loop reads CASSLSQVITEAFF. The CDR3 DNA is TGTGCCAGCAGTCTTTCTCAGGTAATCACTGAAGCTTTCTTT.

The chain employs TRBV7-9 and TRBJ2-5, with 12 positions matching TRBD2. Trimming took 5 bases from V and 4 from J; bases not matched to a gene: 8. This CDR3 contains 16 residues. Germline assignment: CDR1 SEHNR and CDR2 FQNEAQ (reference sequence). The CDR3: CASSPRPGLAGETQYF. For the CDR3, the DNA is TGTGCCAGCAGCCCACGACCGGGACTAGCGGGAGAGACCCAGTACTTC.

The table lists this clone with a few counts. The chain links TRBV18 to TRBJ2-5; a possible D gene is TRBD2 (5 bases). The CDR3 is 13 residues long. V lost 5 bases and J 5 bases, leaving 12 bases between the germline ends. The germline CDR1 and CDR2 sequences are KGHSH and LQKENI. In nucleotides, the CDR3 is TGTGCCAGCTCAACGGGTTGGGAGGAGACCCAGTACTTC. It yields the protein CASSTGWEETQYF.

The chain is built from TRBV27 and TRBJ2-7; tentatively, D is TRBD2 (6 bases). V dropped 4 bases and J dropped 3 bases, with 19 bases sitting between them. Germline assignment: CDR1 MNHEY and CDR2 SMNVEV (reference sequence). This CDR3 is built from 16 residues. CDR3 sequence (DNA): TGTGCCAGCAGTTCAAACTCAGGGAGGAGGCGCTACGAGCAGTACTTC. Translated: CASSSNSGRRRYEQYF.

The J gene is TRBJ1-2, the V gene TRBV6-5; D possibly corresponds to TRBD1 (5 bases). Germline V gene sequence: CDR1 MNHEY, CDR2 SVGAGI. The CDR3 sequence is 14 residues long. The V and J ends lost 7 bases and 3 bases respectively, with 15 bases between them. The CDR3, as DNA: TGTGCCAGCAATCTTAGGGGTCAGGACTATGGCTACACCTTC. Encoded protein: CASNLRGQDYGYTF.